This T cell receptor beta chain was recovered during a study of CD8 T cells in ankylosing spondylitis. Points from the study as a whole: One TCR beta motif, made up of roughly 8 highly homologous variants, appeared characteristic of ankylosing spondylitis blood. Past studies reported some motif variants in reactive arthritis synovial fluid and blood.

Note on this clonotype: Antigen: not known.

There are 15 residues in the CDR3. Germline V gene sequence: CDR1 KGHSY, CDR2 FQNENV. Trimming at V came to 3 bases and at J to 8 bases, leaving 9 bases not matched to a gene. TCRdb analysed the 5' RACE reads with MiXCR anew, one entry per CDR3 protein. This table has roughly 350,000 distinct CDR3 sequences, 6.5% to 10% appearing once. Sample: blood, either unsorted or a sorted T cell fraction (not recorded which). V and J are TRBV16 and TRBJ2-1; 8 nucleotides agree with TRBD2. The receptor was derived from a male donor with ankylosing spondylitis. DNA for the CDR3: TGTGCCAGCAGCCAGACGGGAGGGCCGTTCGATGAGCAGTTCTTC. Encoded protein: CASSQTGGPFDEQFF.